This T cell receptor (beta chain) derives from a study of chemoradiotherapy in HPV16-positive cancers. Study context: A couple of HPV16-positive patients' cells yielded candidate HPV-specific clones and common motifs. Study-wide points: In HPV16-positive patients, HPV-responsive T-cell expansion tracked better recurrence-free survival.

CDR3 size: 14 residues. In germline, CDR1 is ENHRY, CDR2 SYGVKD. The ends lost 7 bases at V and 3 bases at J; junction bases unmatched: 7. Over chemoradiotherapy, repertoires were sampled more than once. TCRdb's table, derived via immunoSEQ multiplex PCR, lists solely in-frame clones and lacks some. This table holds approximately 52,000 clones, 90% found once. On this clone: Antigen unknown.

The chain uses TRBV10-3 and TRBJ2-5; 8 nucleotides line up with TRBD2. Sequenced here: blood, sampled from a patient who underwent chemoradiotherapy. This receptor was obtained from a human donor with HPV-associated anogenital cancer. CDR3 nucleotide sequence: TGTGCCATCATCACACGGGGGGGGAAAGAGACCCAGTACTTC. The encoded protein is CAIITRGGKETQYF.